This T cell receptor (beta chain) was identified in a study of graft-versus-host responses after intestinal transplantation. Clones were sequenced by immunoSEQ multiplex PCR, and TCRdb holds only the in-frame ones, with some missing. The table includes 75,000 to 100,000 clones, roughly 93% detected once. About this clone: The antigen is not known.

The CDR3 has 17 residues. V lost 3 bases, J lost 0 bases, and 16 bases lay in between. The V gene's germline CDR1 is LNHNV and CDR2 YYDKDF (reference sequence). The rearrangement links TRBV15 to TRBJ2-3; D perhaps matches TRBD2 (5 bases). Specimen: unstimulated CD8+ T cells sorted from spleen or lymph node cells, collected before intestinal transplant. The clonotype was recovered from a human donor who received an intestinal transplant. In DNA, the CDR3 is TGTGCCACCAGCAGGGAGATAGTAGCGCTAAGCACAGATACGCAGTATTTT. Translating it yields CATSREIVALSTDTQYF.